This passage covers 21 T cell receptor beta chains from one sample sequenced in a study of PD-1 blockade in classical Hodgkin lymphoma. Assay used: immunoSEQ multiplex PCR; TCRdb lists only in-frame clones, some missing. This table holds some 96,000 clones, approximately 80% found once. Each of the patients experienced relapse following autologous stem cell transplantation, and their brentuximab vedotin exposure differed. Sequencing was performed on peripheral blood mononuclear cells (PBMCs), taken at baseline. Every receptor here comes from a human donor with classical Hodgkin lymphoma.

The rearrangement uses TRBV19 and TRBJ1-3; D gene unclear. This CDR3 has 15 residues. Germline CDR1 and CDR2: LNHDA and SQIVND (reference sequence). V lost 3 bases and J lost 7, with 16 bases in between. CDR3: CASSMLGFALNTIYF. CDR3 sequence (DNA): TGTGCCAGTAGTATGCTGGGTTTTGCCCTCAACACCATATATTTT.

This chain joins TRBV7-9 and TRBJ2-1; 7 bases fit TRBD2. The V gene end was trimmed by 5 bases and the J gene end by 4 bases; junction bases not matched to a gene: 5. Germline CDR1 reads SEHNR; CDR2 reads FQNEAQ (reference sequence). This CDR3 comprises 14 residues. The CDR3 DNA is TGTGCCAGCAGCAACGGGACTACGTACAATGAGCAGTTCTTC. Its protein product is CASSNGTTYNEQFF.

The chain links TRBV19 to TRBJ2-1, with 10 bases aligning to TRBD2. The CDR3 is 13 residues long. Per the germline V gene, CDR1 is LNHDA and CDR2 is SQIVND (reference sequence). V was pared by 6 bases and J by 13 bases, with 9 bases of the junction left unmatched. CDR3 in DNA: TGTGCCAGTAGCGAAATAGCGGGAGGAGCACAGTTCTTC. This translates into CASSEIAGGAQFF.

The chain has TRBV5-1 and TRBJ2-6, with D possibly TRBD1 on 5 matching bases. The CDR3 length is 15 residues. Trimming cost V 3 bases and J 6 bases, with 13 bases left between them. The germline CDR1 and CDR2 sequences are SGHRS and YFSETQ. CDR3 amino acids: CASSSATDSANVLTF. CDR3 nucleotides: TGCGCCAGCAGCTCGGCGACAGACTCGGCCAACGTCCTGACTTTC.

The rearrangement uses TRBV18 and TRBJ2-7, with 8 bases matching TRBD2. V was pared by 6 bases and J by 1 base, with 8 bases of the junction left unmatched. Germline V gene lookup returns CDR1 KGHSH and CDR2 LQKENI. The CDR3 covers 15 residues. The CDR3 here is CASSPGTSGSYEQYF. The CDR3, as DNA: TGTGCCAGCTCGCCAGGGACTAGTGGATCCTACGAGCAGTACTTC.

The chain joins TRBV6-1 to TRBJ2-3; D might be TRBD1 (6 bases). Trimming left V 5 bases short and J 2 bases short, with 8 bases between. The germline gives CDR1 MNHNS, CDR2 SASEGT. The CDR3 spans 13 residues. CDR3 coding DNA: TGTGCCAGCAGTCGGACAGTCACAGATACGCAGTATTTT. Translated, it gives CASSRTVTDTQYF.

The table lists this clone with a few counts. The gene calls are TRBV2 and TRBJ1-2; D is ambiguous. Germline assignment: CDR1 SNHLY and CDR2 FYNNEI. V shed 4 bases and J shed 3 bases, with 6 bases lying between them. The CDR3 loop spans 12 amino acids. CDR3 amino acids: CASSGADYGYTF. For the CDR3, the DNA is TGTGCCAGCAGTGGGGCAGACTATGGCTACACCTTC.

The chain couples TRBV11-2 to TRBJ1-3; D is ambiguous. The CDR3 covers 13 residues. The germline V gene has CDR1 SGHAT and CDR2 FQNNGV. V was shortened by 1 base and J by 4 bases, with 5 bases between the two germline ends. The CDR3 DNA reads TGTGCCAGCAGCTTAGTATGGGGAAACACCATATATTTT. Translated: CASSLVWGNTIYF.

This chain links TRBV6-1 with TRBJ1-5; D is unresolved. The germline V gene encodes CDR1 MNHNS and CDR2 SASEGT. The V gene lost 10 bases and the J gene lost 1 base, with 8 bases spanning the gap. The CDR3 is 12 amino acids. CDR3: CAMGGSNQPQHF. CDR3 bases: TGTGCCATGGGAGGGAGCAATCAGCCCCAGCATTTT.

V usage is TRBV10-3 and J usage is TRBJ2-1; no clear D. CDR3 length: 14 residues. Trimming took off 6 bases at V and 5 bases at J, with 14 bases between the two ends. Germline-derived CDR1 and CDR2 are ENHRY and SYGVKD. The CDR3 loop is CAIRRTRGDNEQFF. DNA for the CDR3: TGTGCCATCAGGAGAACCCGTGGGGACAATGAGCAGTTCTTC.

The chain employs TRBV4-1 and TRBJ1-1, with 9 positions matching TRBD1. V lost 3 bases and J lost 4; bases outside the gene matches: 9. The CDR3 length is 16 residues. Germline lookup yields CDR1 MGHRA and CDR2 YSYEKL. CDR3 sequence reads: CASSHRGQGLGTEAFF. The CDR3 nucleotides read TGCGCCAGCAGCCACAGAGGACAGGGGCTTGGCACTGAAGCTTTCTTT.

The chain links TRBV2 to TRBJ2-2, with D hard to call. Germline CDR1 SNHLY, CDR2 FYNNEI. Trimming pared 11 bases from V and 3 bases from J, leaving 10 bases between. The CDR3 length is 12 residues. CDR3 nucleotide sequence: TGTGCCGGAACGGGTCACACCGGGGAGCTGTTTTTT. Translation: CAGTGHTGELFF.

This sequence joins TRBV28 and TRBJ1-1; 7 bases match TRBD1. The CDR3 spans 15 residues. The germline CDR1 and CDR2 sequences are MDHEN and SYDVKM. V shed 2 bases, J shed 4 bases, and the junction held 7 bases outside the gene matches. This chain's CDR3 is CASSLTLAGGTEAFF. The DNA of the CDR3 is TGTGCCAGCAGTTTAACTCTGGCAGGGGGCACTGAAGCTTTCTTT.

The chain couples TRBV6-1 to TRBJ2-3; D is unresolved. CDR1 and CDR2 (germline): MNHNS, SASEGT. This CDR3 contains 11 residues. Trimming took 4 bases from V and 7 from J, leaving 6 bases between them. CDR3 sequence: CASSVGNTQYF. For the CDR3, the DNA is TGTGCCAGCAGTGTAGGGAATACGCAGTATTTT.

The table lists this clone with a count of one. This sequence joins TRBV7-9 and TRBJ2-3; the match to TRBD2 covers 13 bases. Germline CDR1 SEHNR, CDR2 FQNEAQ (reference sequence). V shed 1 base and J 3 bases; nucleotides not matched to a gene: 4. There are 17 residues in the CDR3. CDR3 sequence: CASSLGGLAGDTDTQYF. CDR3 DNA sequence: TGTGCCAGCAGCTTAGGCGGACTAGCGGGAGATACAGATACGCAGTATTTT.

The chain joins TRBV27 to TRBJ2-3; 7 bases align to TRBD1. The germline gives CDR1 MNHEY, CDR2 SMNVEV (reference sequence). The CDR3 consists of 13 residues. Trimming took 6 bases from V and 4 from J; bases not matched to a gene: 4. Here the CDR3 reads CASRHTGADTQYF. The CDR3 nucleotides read TGTGCCAGCAGACATACAGGGGCAGATACGCAGTATTTT.

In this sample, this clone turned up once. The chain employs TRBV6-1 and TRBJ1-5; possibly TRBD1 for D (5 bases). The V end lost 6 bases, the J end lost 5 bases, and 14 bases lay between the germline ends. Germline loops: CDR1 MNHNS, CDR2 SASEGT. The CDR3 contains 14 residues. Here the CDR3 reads CASSFDGGYQPQHF. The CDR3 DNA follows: TGTGCCAGCAGCTTTGACGGGGGATATCAGCCCCAGCATTTT.

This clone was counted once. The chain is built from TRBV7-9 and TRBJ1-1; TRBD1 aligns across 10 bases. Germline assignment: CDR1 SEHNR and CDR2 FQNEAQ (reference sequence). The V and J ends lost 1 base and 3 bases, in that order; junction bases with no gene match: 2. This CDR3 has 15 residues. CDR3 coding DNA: TGTGCCAGCAGCTTAGGTGGGACAGGGGACACTGAAGCTTTCTTT. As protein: CASSLGGTGDTEAFF.

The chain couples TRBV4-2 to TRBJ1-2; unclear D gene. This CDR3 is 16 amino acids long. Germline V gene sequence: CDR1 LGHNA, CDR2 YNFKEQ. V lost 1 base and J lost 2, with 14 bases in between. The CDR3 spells CASSQGSGGANYGYTF. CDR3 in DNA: TGTGCCAGCAGCCAAGGAAGTGGCGGAGCCAACTATGGCTACACCTTC.

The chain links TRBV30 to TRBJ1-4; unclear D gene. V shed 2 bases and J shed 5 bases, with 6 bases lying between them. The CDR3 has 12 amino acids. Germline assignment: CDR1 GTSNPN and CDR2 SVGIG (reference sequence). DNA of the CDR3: TGTGCCTGGAGTCTAGGGAATGAAAAACTGTTTTTT. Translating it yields CAWSLGNEKLFF. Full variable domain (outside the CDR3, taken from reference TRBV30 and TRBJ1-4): SQTIHQWPATLVQPVGSPLSLECTVEGTSNPNLYWYRQAAGRGLQLLFYSVGIGQISSEVPQNLSASRPQDRQFILSSKKLLLSDSGFYLCAWSLGNEKLFFGSGTQLSVL.

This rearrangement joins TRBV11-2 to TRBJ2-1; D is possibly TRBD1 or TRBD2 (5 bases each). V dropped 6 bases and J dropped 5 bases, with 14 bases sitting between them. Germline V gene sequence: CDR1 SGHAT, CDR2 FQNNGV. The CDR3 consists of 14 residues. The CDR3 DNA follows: TGTGCCAGCAGTCCGACCGTGGGGGACAATGAGCAGTTCTTC. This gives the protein CASSPTVGDNEQFF.